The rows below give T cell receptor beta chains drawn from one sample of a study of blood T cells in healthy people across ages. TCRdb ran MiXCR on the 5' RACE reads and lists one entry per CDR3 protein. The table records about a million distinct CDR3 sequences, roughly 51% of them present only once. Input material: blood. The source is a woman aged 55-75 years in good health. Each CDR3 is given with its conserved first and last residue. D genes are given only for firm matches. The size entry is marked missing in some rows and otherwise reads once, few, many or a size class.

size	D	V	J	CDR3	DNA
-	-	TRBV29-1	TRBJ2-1	CSVEMGVNEQFF	TGCAGCGTTGAAATGGGGGTGAATGAGCAGTTCTTC
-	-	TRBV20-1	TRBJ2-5	CSALILGLETQYF	TGCAGTGCCCTCATCTTGGGTTTGGAGACCCAGTACTTC
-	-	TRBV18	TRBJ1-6	CASSDSKNSPLHF	TGTGCCAGCTCGGACAGTAAGAATTCACCCCTCCACTTT
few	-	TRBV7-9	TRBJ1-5	CASSIGVMDQPQHF	TGTGCCAGCAGCATAGGGGTAATGGATCAGCCCCAGCATTTT
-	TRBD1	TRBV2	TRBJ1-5	CASSTGGLQPQHF	TGTGCCAGTTCGACAGGGGGCCTGCAGCCCCAGCATTTT
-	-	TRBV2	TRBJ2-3	CASSQTINLDTQYF	TGTGCCAGCAGTCAGACCATAAACTTAGATACGCAGTATTTT
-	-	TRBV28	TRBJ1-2	CAGRYRFNYGYTF	TGTGCCGGCAGGTATAGATTTAACTATGGCTACACCTTC
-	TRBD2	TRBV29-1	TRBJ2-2	CSVRAGGPHTGELFF	TGCAGCGTTAGAGCGGGAGGGCCCCACACCGGGGAGCTGTTTTTT
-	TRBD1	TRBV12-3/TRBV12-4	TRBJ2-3	CASSAPGQGMDTQYF	TGTGCCAGCAGTGCGCCGGGACAGGGAATGGATACGCAGTATTTT
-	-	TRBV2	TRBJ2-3	CASWRAGTDTQYF	TGTGCCAGTTGGAGGGCCGGCACAGATACGCAGTATTTT
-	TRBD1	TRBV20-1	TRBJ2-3	CSARERQGNTDTQYF	TGCAGTGCTAGAGAGAGACAGGGAAACACAGATACGCAGTATTTT
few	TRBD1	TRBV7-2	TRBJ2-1	CASSFVQGVYNEQFF	TGTGCCAGCAGCTTCGTCCAGGGGGTCTACAATGAGCAGTTCTTC
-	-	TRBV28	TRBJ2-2	CASSLFALATLGTGELFF	TGTGCCAGCAGTTTATTCGCTCTAGCTACACTGGGGACCGGGGAGCTGTTTTTT
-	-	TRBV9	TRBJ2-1	CASSVEGVSNEQFF	TGTGCCAGCAGCGTAGAGGGTGTGTCCAATGAGCAGTTCTTC
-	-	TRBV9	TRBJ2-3	CASSVEGNTDTQYF	TGTGCCAGCAGCGTAGAAGGAAACACAGATACGCAGTATTTT
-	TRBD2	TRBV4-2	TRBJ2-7	CASSQDTSGPYEQYF	TGTGCCAGCAGCCAAGACACTAGCGGCCCCTACGAGCAGTACTTC
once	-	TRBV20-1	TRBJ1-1	CTPAGRRNTEAFF	TGCACCCCAGCCGGACGGCGGAACACTGAAGCTTTCTTT
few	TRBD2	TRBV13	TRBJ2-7	CASTPAREAHEQYF	TGTGCCAGCACCCCAGCACGGGAGGCCCACGAGCAGTACTTC
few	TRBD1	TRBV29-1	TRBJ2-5	CSVVGQGIRETQYF	TGCAGCGTTGTGGGACAGGGTATAAGAGAGACCCAGTACTTC
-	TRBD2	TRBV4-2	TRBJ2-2	CASSLAGGVSGELFF	TGTGCCAGCAGCCTAGCGGGAGGGGTTTCCGGGGAGCTGTTTTTT
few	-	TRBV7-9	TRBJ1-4	CASSQYRSINEKLFF	TGTGCCAGCAGCCAATACAGGTCCATTAATGAAAAACTGTTTTTT
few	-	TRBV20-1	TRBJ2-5	CSATLPGVGETQYF	TGCAGTGCTACTCTCCCGGGGGTGGGAGAGACCCAGTACTTC
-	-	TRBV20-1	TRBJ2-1	CSARGPRGYNEQFF	TGCAGTGCTAGAGGGCCTAGGGGCTACAATGAGCAGTTCTTC
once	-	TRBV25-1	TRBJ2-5	CASSDLTDRGEQYF	TGTGCCAGCAGTGACCTAACCGACCGAGGGGAGCAGTACTTC
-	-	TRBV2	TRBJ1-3	CASSVRASGNTIYF	TGTGCCAGCAGTGTACGGGCCTCTGGAAACACCATATATTTT
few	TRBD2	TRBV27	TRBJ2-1	CASRLAGVNEQFF	TGTGCCAGCAGGCTAGCGGGAGTAAATGAGCAGTTCTTC
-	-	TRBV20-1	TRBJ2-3	CSAPQGPDTQYF	TGCAGTGCTCCCCAGGGACCAGATACGCAGTATTTT
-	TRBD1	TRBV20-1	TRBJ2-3	CSARTGKDTQYF	TGCAGTGCCCGGACAGGAAAAGATACGCAGTATTTT
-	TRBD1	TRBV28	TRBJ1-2	CASSDRGGYGYTF	TGTGCCAGCAGTGACAGGGGAGGCTATGGCTACACCTTC
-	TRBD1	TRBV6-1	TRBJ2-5	CASSPYPPGQGGLGETQYF	TGTGCCAGCAGTCCCTACCCTCCGGGACAGGGGGGTCTCGGTGAGACCCAGTACTTC
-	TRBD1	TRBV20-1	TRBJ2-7	CSGATGSYEQYF	TGCAGTGGAGCGACAGGGTCCTACGAGCAGTACTTC
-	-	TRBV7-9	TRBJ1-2	CASSFQGPKWGYTF	TGTGCCAGCAGCTTCCAGGGGCCCAAGTGGGGCTACACCTTC
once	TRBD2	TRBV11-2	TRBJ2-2	CASSLTSGRTTGELFF	TGTGCCAGCAGCCTAACTAGCGGGAGGACCACCGGGGAGCTGTTTTTT
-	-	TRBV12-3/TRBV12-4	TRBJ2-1	CASSLAVRVNEQFF	TGTGCCAGCAGTTTAGCGGTAAGGGTCAATGAGCAGTTCTTC
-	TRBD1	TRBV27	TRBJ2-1	CASSLQDRGLNEQFF	TGTGCCAGCAGTTTACAGGACAGGGGGCTAAATGAGCAGTTCTTC
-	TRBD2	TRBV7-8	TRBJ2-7	CASSARLARPGEQYF	TGTGCCAGCAGCGCAAGACTAGCCCGACCCGGTGAGCAGTACTTC
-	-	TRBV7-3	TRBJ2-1	CASSLKGGSYNEQFF	TGTGCCAGCAGCTTAAAAGGCGGCTCCTACAATGAGCAGTTCTTC
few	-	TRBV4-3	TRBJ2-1	CASSLRHSSYNEQFF	TGCGCCAGCAGCCTGAGACATAGCTCCTACAATGAGCAGTTCTTC
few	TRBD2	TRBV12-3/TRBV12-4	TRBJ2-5	CASSPLPRTSANQETQYF	TGTGCCAGCAGCCCCCTGCCCCGGACTAGCGCGAATCAAGAGACCCAGTACTTC
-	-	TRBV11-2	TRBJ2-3	CASSLRLDSTDTQYF	TGTGCCAGCAGCTTAAGGTTGGACAGCACGGATACGCAGTATTTT
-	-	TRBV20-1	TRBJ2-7	CSARDRSGARRGESEQYF	TGCAGTGCTAGAGATCGAAGTGGGGCCCGCCGGGGAGAAAGCGAGCAGTACTTC
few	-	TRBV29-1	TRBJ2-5	CSVEPRGEEETQYF	TGCAGCGTCGAACCCAGGGGGGAGGAAGAGACCCAGTACTTC
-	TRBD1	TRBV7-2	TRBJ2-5	CASRDSIYNEQYF	TGTGCCAGCCGGGACAGCATTTACAATGAGCAGTACTTC
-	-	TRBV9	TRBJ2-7	CASSGGQPYEQYF	TGTGCCAGCAGCGGAGGGCAGCCCTACGAGCAGTACTTC
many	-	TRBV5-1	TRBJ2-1	CASSFTGAYNEQFF	TGCGCCAGCAGCTTTACAGGAGCCTACAATGAGCAGTTCTTC